Listed here are 13 T cell receptor beta chains from one sample, sequenced in a study of CD8 T cells in Susac syndrome. The RNA, about 0.45 to 1 ug, was put through reverse transcription using random hexamers. Via MiXCR, TCRdb re-called the immunoSEQ multiplex PCR reads, giving one row per CDR3 protein. Of about 150,000 distinct CDR3 sequences listed, approximately 94% are singletons. Material: CD4+ T cells from PBMCs. The receptor source for this set is a human donor in good health.

CDR3 DNA: TGTGCCAGCAGTAAACGACAGGGGGCCGGATTAGGACAGCCCCAGCATTTT. This translates into CASSKRQGAGLGQPQHF. The chain has TRBV6-2 or TRBV6-3 and TRBJ1-5; 10 bases map to TRBD1. CDR3 length equals 17 residues. Germline V gene lookup returns CDR1 MNHEY and CDR2 SVGEGT. Trimming at V came to 5 bases and at J to 7 bases, leaving 14 bases not matched to a gene.

The chain joins TRBV20-1 to TRBJ2-7; the match to TRBD2 covers 11 bases. Germline CDR1 and CDR2: DFQATT and SNEGSKA (reference sequence). The V and J ends lost 6 bases and 3 bases, in that order; junction bases with no gene match: 10. This CDR3 is built from 15 residues. The CDR3 protein is CSAAPGLAVYYEQYF. In DNA form, the CDR3 reads TGCAGTGCCGCGCCGGGACTAGCGGTCTACTACGAGCAGTACTTC.

This chain links TRBV7-2 with TRBJ1-2; no firm D call. The CDR3 length is 12 residues. V shed 8 bases and J shed 2 bases, with 9 bases lying between them. CDR1 and CDR2 (germline): SGHTA, FQGNSA. The CDR3 protein is CASETSNYGYTF. CDR3 in DNA: TGTGCCAGCGAAACATCGAACTATGGCTACACCTTC.

The V call is TRBV9, the J call TRBJ1-1, with D possibly TRBD1 on 5 matching bases. V lost 3 bases and J 11 bases, leaving 23 bases between the germline ends. This CDR3 is 15 amino acids long. Germline CDR1 is SGDLS and CDR2 is YYNGEE. The CDR3 region is CASSASTGTTFRAFF. As DNA, the CDR3 is TGTGCCAGCAGCGCGTCAACCGGGACGACATTTCGCGCTTTCTTT.

The chain couples TRBV30 to TRBJ2-5; maybe TRBD2 (6 bases). The CDR3 extends over 12 amino acids. V lost 3 bases and J lost 8, with 13 bases in between. The V gene's germline CDR1 is GTSNPN and CDR2 SVGIG (reference sequence). In DNA, the CDR3 is TGTGCCTGGAGCCGAGGGACTTCTACCCAGTACTTC. Translated, it gives CAWSRGTSTQYF.

The rearrangement links TRBV5-6 to TRBJ2-5, with 11 positions matching TRBD1. The length of the CDR3 is 17 residues. The V gene's germline CDR1 is SGHDT and CDR2 YYEEEE. V lost 6 bases, J lost 7 bases, and 17 bases stayed unmatched. CDR3 nucleotide sequence: TGTGCCAGCAACCCTTACCGGGACAGGGGGGTCCTTGGGACCCAGTACTTC. Translated, it gives CASNPYRDRGVLGTQYF.

The chain joins TRBV30 to TRBJ2-3; TRBD2 matches 13 bases. This CDR3 spans 15 amino acids. V lost 4 bases to trimming and J lost 3 bases; unmatched junction nucleotides: 4. The germline CDR1 and CDR2 sequences are GTSNPN and SVGIG (reference sequence). CDR3 sequence: CAWTKLAGGTDTQYF. In DNA, the CDR3 is TGTGCCTGGACAAAACTAGCGGGAGGGACAGATACGCAGTATTTT.

The chain employs TRBV6-5 and TRBJ1-2, with TRBD1 matching over 7 bases. This CDR3 spans 17 amino acids. Germline loops: CDR1 MNHEY, CDR2 SVGAGI. The V gene end was trimmed by 2 bases and the J gene end by 7 bases; junction bases not matched to a gene: 16. This CDR3 reads CASSYLGGGRQGGGYTF. CDR3 in DNA: TGTGCCAGCAGTTACCTGGGAGGGGGTAGACAGGGTGGTGGCTACACCTTC.

V gene TRBV19 combines with J gene TRBJ2-3; maybe TRBD2 (6 bases). Germline CDR1 LNHDA, CDR2 SQIVND (reference sequence). This CDR3 contains 13 residues. Trimming cost V 6 bases and J 3 bases, with 10 bases left between them. CDR3 sequence reads: CASRVSGTDTQYF. The CDR3 DNA reads TGTGCCAGTAGAGTAAGCGGGACAGATACGCAGTATTTT.

This rearrangement joins TRBV5-4 to TRBJ1-1, with D perhaps TRBD1 (6 bases). The V gene's germline CDR1 is SGHNT and CDR2 YYREEE (reference sequence). V was shortened by 3 bases and J by 4 bases, with 16 bases between the two germline ends. CDR3 length: 15 amino acids. The CDR3, as DNA: TGTGCCAGCAGCTATCAAGGACGGGGGCCCACTGAAGCTTTCTTT. It specifies CASSYQGRGPTEAFF. Using reference TRBV5-4 and TRBJ1-1 for the parts outside the CDR3, the full variable domain is ETGVTQSPTHLIKTRGQQVTLRCSSQSGHNTVSWYQQALGQGPQFIFQYYREEENGRGNFPPRFSGLQFPNYSSELNVNALELDDSALYLCASSYQGRGPTEAFFGQGTRLTVV.

The chain uses TRBV4-1 and TRBJ2-7, with 7 bases matching TRBD1. The V and J ends lost 5 bases and 5 bases, in that order; junction bases with no gene match: 12. CDR3 length equals 15 residues. The V gene's germline CDR1 is MGHRA and CDR2 YSYEKL. CDR3 coding DNA: TGCGCCAGCAGCTACCCGGACAGGTTGTTGGACGAGCAGTACTTC. Protein sequence: CASSYPDRLLDEQYF.

This sequence joins TRBV19 and TRBJ2-3; the D is unclear. V was pared by 4 bases and J by 3 bases, with 5 bases between. The CDR3 contains 12 residues. CDR1 is LNHDA, CDR2 SQIVND, per germline (reference sequence). CDR3 loop: CASSTWTDTQYF. The CDR3 DNA sequence: TGTGCCAGTAGTACGTGGACAGATACGCAGTATTTT. The whole variable domain, remainder taken from reference TRBV19 and TRBJ2-3, is DGGITQSPKYLFRKEGQNVTLSCEQNLNHDAMYWYRQDPGQGLRLIYYSQIVNDFQKGDIAEGYSVSREKKESFPLTVTSAQKNPTAFYLCASSTWTDTQYFGPGTRLTVL.

The gene calls are TRBV3-1 and TRBJ2-7; 9 bases are a match to TRBD2. CDR1 is LGHDT and CDR2 is YNNKEL in the germline V gene (reference sequence). This CDR3 contains 16 residues. After removal of 5 bases from V and 2 bases from J, the junction contained 10 bases not matched to a gene. CDR3 nucleotides: TGTGCCAGCAGCTCCCGACTAGCGGAAACCCCCTACGAGCAGTACTTC. This sequence encodes CASSSRLAETPYEQYF.